Shown below are 12 T cell receptor beta chains from a single sample sequenced in a study of immune cell composition in non-small cell lung cancer. Clones were sequenced by immunoSEQ multiplex PCR, and TCRdb holds only the in-frame ones, with some missing. In the table there are 980 or so clones, around 70% of which are singletons. Normal lung sampling was at least 3 cm from the tumour, as distant as possible. Sample: non-adjacent lung tissue. The receptors stem from a human donor with non-small cell lung cancer.

V usage is TRBV4-2 and J usage is TRBJ2-5, with 8 bases matching TRBD1. There are 16 residues in the CDR3. CDR1 and CDR2 (germline): LGHNA, YNFKEQ. The V gene end was trimmed by 2 bases and the J gene end by 4 bases; junction bases not matched to a gene: 9. The CDR3 reads CASSQQDRGGRETQYF. The CDR3 coding sequence is TGTGCCAGCAGCCAACAAGACAGGGGAGGACGAGAGACCCAGTACTTC.

The V call is TRBV30, the J call TRBJ2-2, with 12 positions matching TRBD2. V trimming: 2 bases; J trimming: 4 bases; junction bases outside the gene matches: 11. This CDR3 comprises 18 residues. Germline CDR1 reads GTSNPN; CDR2 reads SVGIG (reference sequence). CDR3 nucleotides: TGTGCCTGGAGTCCCCAGGCTAGCGGGAGGGCGGGCACCGGGGAGCTGTTTTTT. Translating it yields CAWSPQASGRAGTGELFF.

Relative to its sample, this clone is hyperexpanded. This chain connects TRBV25-1 to TRBJ1-1; 7 bases match TRBD1. CDR1 is MGHDK and CDR2 is SYGVNS in the germline V gene. CDR3 size: 13 residues. Trimming removed 5 bases from V and 5 bases from J; junction bases left unmatched: 5. CDR3 in amino acids: CASSLGGETEAFF. Written as DNA, the CDR3 is TGTGCCAGCAGTCTAGGGGGCGAGACTGAAGCTTTCTTT.

The CDR3 DNA reads TGTGCCAGCAGTCAAACGGGACTAGCGGAGAGGGAGCAGTTCTTC. Translated: CASSQTGLAEREQFF. The V call is TRBV6-5, the J call TRBJ2-1; TRBD2 matches 11 bases. CDR3 size: 15 residues. Per the germline V gene, CDR1 is MNHEY and CDR2 is SVGAGI. The junction had 10 bases not matched to a gene; V was cut back by 5 bases and J by 10 bases.

This clone has only one observation. The V and J genes are TRBV7-2 and TRBJ2-1; perhaps TRBD1 as D (6 bases). The CDR3 spans 13 residues. With 3 bases removed from V and 5 bases from J, the gap between germline ends came to 8 bases. Germline V gene sequence: CDR1 SGHTA, CDR2 FQGNSA. CDR3 protein: CASSLNRDNEQFF. CDR3 DNA: TGTGCCAGCAGCTTGAACAGGGACAATGAGCAGTTCTTC.

This chain joins TRBV28 and TRBJ2-7; maybe TRBD2 (6 bases). The germline V gene has CDR1 MDHEN and CDR2 SYDVKM. The CDR3 contains 16 residues. V was shortened by 2 bases and J by 2 bases, with 16 bases between the two germline ends. For the CDR3, the DNA is TGTGCCAGCAGTTTAGGAGGGGCGGCTGGGACCTACGAGCAGTACTTC. This sequence encodes CASSLGGAAGTYEQYF.

The genes are TRBV7-9 and TRBJ2-6; 10 nucleotides match TRBD1. Germline CDR1 is SEHNR and CDR2 is FQNEAQ (reference sequence). J lost 0 bases, V lost 7 bases, and 6 bases had no gene match. This CDR3 contains 17 residues. As DNA, the CDR3 is TGTGCCAGCACCCCGGGACAGGGGCGCTCTGGGGCCAACGTCCTGACTTTC. Translating gives CASTPGQGRSGANVLTF.

The rearrangement joins TRBV18 to TRBJ2-5, with 8 bases identical to TRBD1. CDR1 and CDR2 from the germline V gene are KGHSH and LQKENI. The CDR3 runs 15 residues. V lost 7 bases and J lost 5; bases outside the gene matches: 12. The CDR3 reads CASYSEDRARETQYF. CDR3 nucleotide sequence: TGTGCCAGCTATTCTGAGGACAGGGCCCGGGAGACCCAGTACTTC.

This clone turned up a few times. V and J are TRBV27 and TRBJ1-2; D perhaps matches TRBD1 (5 bases). The germline gives CDR1 MNHEY, CDR2 SMNVEV (reference sequence). The CDR3 extends over 15 amino acids. Trimming removed 1 base at V and 4 bases at J, with 13 bases between. In DNA, the CDR3 is TGTGCCAGCAGTTTATGGGGCAGTTCCCTCTATGGCTACACCTTC. Its protein product is CASSLWGSSLYGYTF.

The chain recombines TRBV7-9 with TRBJ1-4; D gene uncertain. The germline CDR1 and CDR2 sequences are SEHNR and FQNEAQ (reference sequence). V shed 2 bases and J shed 6 bases, with 7 bases lying between them. The CDR3 loop spans 13 amino acids. The CDR3 reads CASSLSGDEKLFF. For the CDR3, the DNA is TGTGCCAGCAGCTTAAGCGGGGATGAAAAACTGTTTTTT.

V is TRBV4-1 and J is TRBJ1-2; D remains ambiguous. The CDR3 runs 14 residues. Germline V lookup: CDR1 MGHRA, CDR2 YSYEKL. Trimming removed 0 bases at V and 3 bases at J, with 8 bases between. CDR3 protein: CASSQEYRDYGYTF. For the CDR3, the DNA is TGCGCCAGCAGCCAAGAGTACAGAGACTATGGCTACACCTTC.

This rearrangement joins TRBV19 to TRBJ2-5; TRBD2 might be the D (7 bases). The CDR3 contains 14 residues. From germline, CDR1 is LNHDA and CDR2 SQIVND (reference sequence). Trimming cost V 7 bases and J 5 bases, with 17 bases left between them. The CDR3 DNA sequence: TGTGCCAGTAAGGGGGGGGGTGGAGGGGAGACCCAGTACTTC. This sequence encodes CASKGGGGGETQYF.